This entry lists 29 T cell receptor beta chains sequenced from one sample in a study of T cells in Graves' hyperthyroidism and ophthalmopathy. Amplified TCR beta CDR3 regions derived from RNA transcripts. The primer set for the first-round RT-PCR of the TCR CDR3 was HTBI. MiXCR, applied by TCRdb to the multiplex PCR reads, yields one record per CDR3 protein. The sample records 450,000 to 650,000 distinct CDR3 sequences, 17% being singletons. The sequenced sample consisted of blood. These receptors came from a woman younger than 35 with Graves' ophthalmopathy.

The gene calls are TRBV19 and TRBJ2-1, with 13 nucleotides matching TRBD2. V dropped 5 bases and J dropped 11; count of bases not matched to a gene: 9. Germline CDR1 and CDR2: LNHDA and SQIVND (reference sequence). The CDR3 contains 15 residues. CDR3: CASSPGTSGVAQQFF. The CDR3 DNA reads TGTGCCAGTAGTCCTGGGACTAGCGGGGTTGCTCAGCAGTTCTTC.

The table lists this clonotype with many counts. V is TRBV18 and J is TRBJ2-5; unclear D gene. V was trimmed by 8 bases and J by 3 bases, leaving 16 bases between them. CDR1 is KGHSH, CDR2 LQKENI, per germline. The CDR3 spans 14 residues. This chain's CDR3 is CASKIRTIEETQYF. The DNA for the CDR3 is TGTGCCAGCAAGATACGGACCATAGAAGAGACCCAGTACTTC.

In its sample, this clonotype was seen many times. The rearrangement joins TRBV28 to TRBJ1-6; TRBD1 matches 7 bases. CDR1 MDHEN and CDR2 SYDVKM come from the germline V gene. This CDR3 is built from 16 residues. J lost 5 bases, V lost 5 bases, and 9 bases had no gene match. As DNA, the CDR3 is TGTGCCAGCAGTGAAACAGGGGTGATTGATAATTCACCCCTCCACTTT. Its translation is CASSETGVIDNSPLHF. Combining the CDR3 with reference TRBV28 and TRBJ1-6 gives the whole variable domain DVKVTQSSRYLVKRTGEKVFLECVQDMDHENMFWYRQDPGLGLRLIYFSYDVKMKEKGDIPEGYSVSREKKERFSLILESASTNQTSMYLCASSETGVIDNSPLHFGNGTRLTVT.

This chain connects TRBV6-2 or TRBV6-3 to TRBJ2-3; tentatively, D is TRBD1 or TRBD2 (5 bases each). The CDR3 totals 15 residues. Germline CDR1 and CDR2: MNHEY and SVGEGT. Trimming stripped 4 bases from V and 0 bases from J, with 11 bases between. This chain's CDR3 is CASSSGRLSTDTQYF. DNA for the CDR3: TGTGCCAGCAGTTCGGGACGCCTCAGCACAGATACGCAGTATTTT.

In its sample, this clonotype was seen many times. The V call is TRBV3-1, the J call TRBJ2-1; D uncertain. The V gene's germline CDR1 is LGHDT and CDR2 YNNKEL (reference sequence). Trimming pared 0 bases from V and 5 bases from J, leaving 11 bases between. The CDR3 contains 15 residues. In nucleotides, the CDR3 is TGTGCCAGCAGCCAAGATCCTGCCTCGAACAATGAGCAGTTCTTC. This sequence encodes CASSQDPASNNEQFF.

V and J are TRBV4-1 and TRBJ1-1, with 8 nucleotides matching TRBD1. This CDR3 contains 15 residues. The ends lost 4 bases at V and 5 bases at J; junction bases unmatched: 9. The germline V gene encodes CDR1 MGHRA and CDR2 YSYEKL. The CDR3 bases are TGCGCCAGCAGCCCAGTACGGCAGGGGGCGACTGAAGCTTTCTTT. Translation gives CASSPVRQGATEAFF.

This clonotype was detected a few times. This chain connects TRBV30 to TRBJ2-3, with 7 bases fitting TRBD1. CDR1 is GTSNPN, CDR2 SVGIG, per germline (reference sequence). The CDR3 covers 15 residues. CDR3 residues: CAYLLGQRNTDTQYF. CDR3 DNA sequence: TGTGCTTATCTTTTGGGACAGAGAAACACAGATACGCAGTATTTT.

This clonotype was observed a handful of times. This chain joins TRBV6-5 and TRBJ1-1, with D perhaps TRBD1 (5 bases). Germline V lookup: CDR1 MNHEY, CDR2 SVGAGI. Between the trimmed V and J ends, which lost 5 bases and 3 bases, there was a span of 16 bases. CDR3 length: 15 amino acids. The CDR3 region is CASSLLSGGDTEAFF. DNA for the CDR3: TGTGCCAGCAGTCTACTTTCCGGGGGGGACACTGAAGCTTTCTTT.

This clonotype was found many times. The rearrangement links TRBV12-3 or TRBV12-4 to TRBJ2-7; 7 nucleotides agree with TRBD1. Germline trimming cut 6 bases from V and 2 bases from J; bases unmatched to any gene: 7. CDR3 size: 14 residues. CDR3 region: CASSPGQIAYEQYF. In DNA, the CDR3 is TGTGCCAGCAGCCCGGGACAGATTGCCTACGAGCAGTACTTC.

V is TRBV9 and J is TRBJ2-5, with D unclear. CDR3 size: 12 residues. V was shortened by 4 bases and J by 5 bases, with 9 bases between the two germline ends. Per the germline V gene, CDR1 is SGDLS and CDR2 is YYNGEE. The CDR3 nucleotides are TGTGCCAGCAGCAGCTCAATGGAGACCCAGTACTTC. It codes for CASSSSMETQYF.

CDR3: CASSLVHRTSSNTIYF. The CDR3 DNA follows: TGTGCCAGCAGCTTAGTCCACAGGACCTCGTCGAACACCATATATTTT. This chain links TRBV7-8 with TRBJ1-3; D perhaps matches TRBD1 (5 bases). The CDR3 is 16 amino acids. Deletions cut 1 base from V and 7 bases from J, with 17 bases between. Germline V gene data show CDR1 as SGHVS and CDR2 as FQNEAQ.

In this sample, this clonotype turned up many times. The genes are TRBV12-3 or TRBV12-4 and TRBJ1-5, with no clear D. CDR3 length: 13 amino acids. V shed 6 bases and J shed 1 base, with 7 bases lying between them. The DNA of the CDR3 is TGTGCCAGCAGCGGGTGGAGCAATCAGCCCCAGCATTTT. This sequence encodes CASSGWSNQPQHF.

The table lists this clonotype with many counts. The chain employs TRBV27 and TRBJ2-3; D possibly uses TRBD1 or TRBD2 (5 bases each). Deletions cut 7 bases from V and 0 bases from J, with 11 bases between. There are 14 residues in the CDR3. Per the germline V gene, CDR1 is MNHEY and CDR2 is SMNVEV (reference sequence). The CDR3 coding sequence is TGTGCCAGCACCCTTGGGGGAAGCACAGATACGCAGTATTTT. Translated: CASTLGGSTDTQYF.

This clonotype has a single count. The chain carries TRBV20-1 and TRBJ1-5, with D possibly matching TRBD1 (6 bases). The germline CDR1 and CDR2 sequences are DFQATT and SNEGSKA (reference sequence). The CDR3 is 14 residues long. V was shortened by 6 bases and J by 3 bases, with 15 bases between the two germline ends. CDR3 DNA: TGCAGTGCAACACAGGGTTTCGACAATCAGCCCCAGCATTTT. This encodes CSATQGFDNQPQHF.

This clonotype was observed a handful of times. The chain uses TRBV6-1 and TRBJ1-2; D ambiguous. The CDR3 covers 13 residues. V was clipped by 9 bases and J by 8 bases, with 19 bases between them. Germline V gene data show CDR1 as MNHNS and CDR2 as SASEGT. The CDR3, as DNA: TGTGCCAGTACGGGATCGCTATTTGAGGGCTACACCTTC. Protein sequence: CASTGSLFEGYTF.

This clonotype was picked up a small number of times. The chain has TRBV28 and TRBJ2-1; 8 nucleotides match TRBD2. Looked up from germline, CDR1 is MDHEN and CDR2 is SYDVKM. J gave up 4 bases and V 5 bases, and 10 bases lay outside the gene matches. The CDR3 is made up of 16 amino acids. This CDR3 reads CASSVRGLGNYNEQFF. CDR3 in DNA: TGTGCCAGCAGTGTTCGGGGACTAGGAAATTACAATGAGCAGTTCTTC.

The chain carries TRBV12-3 or TRBV12-4 and TRBJ2-5; the match to TRBD1 covers 12 bases. The CDR3 loop spans 16 amino acids. V lost 3 bases and J lost 5; bases outside the gene matches: 7. The CDR3 bases are TGTGCCAGCAGTTTCCTCGGGACAGGGGGCCCTGAGACCCAGTACTTC. This sequence encodes CASSFLGTGGPETQYF.

Ten or more counts support this clonotype. The V call is TRBV28, the J call TRBJ1-1; 8 bases fit TRBD1. Germline V gene data show CDR1 as MDHEN and CDR2 as SYDVKM. The CDR3 sequence is 17 residues long. V lost 0 bases and J lost 0; bases outside the gene matches: 6. The CDR3 sequence is CASSLWSGQVLNTEAFF. The CDR3 DNA follows: TGTGCCAGCAGTTTATGGTCGGGACAGGTCCTGAACACTGAAGCTTTCTTT.

The chain is built from TRBV6-2 or TRBV6-3 and TRBJ2-5, with 8 bases identical to TRBD1. Losses at the gene ends were 5 bases for V and 0 bases for J; bases not matched to a gene: 5. There are 15 residues in the CDR3. Germline loops: CDR1 MNHEY, CDR2 SVGEGT. DNA for the CDR3: TGTGCCAGCAGTGCGGACAGGGTTGACCAAGAGACCCAGTACTTC. It translates to CASSADRVDQETQYF.

This clonotype was detected a few times. The V call is TRBV29-1, the J call TRBJ2-7; maybe TRBD2 (5 bases). The germline V gene has CDR1 SQVTM and CDR2 ANQGSEA. The germline V and J ends were trimmed by 3 bases and 1 base, with 10 bases remaining between them. The CDR3 totals 13 residues. The CDR3 region is CSVDRRPSYEQYF. The CDR3 region has the DNA TGCAGCGTTGACAGGAGGCCTTCCTACGAGCAGTACTTC.

This clonotype came up many times. The chain couples TRBV30 to TRBJ2-2; D uncertain. CDR3 length: 14 amino acids. With 0 bases removed from V and 5 bases from J, the gap between germline ends came to 10 bases. Germline V gene lookup returns CDR1 GTSNPN and CDR2 SVGIG (reference sequence). Here the CDR3 reads CAWSVLDRTGELFF. CDR3 DNA: TGTGCCTGGAGTGTACTGGATAGGACCGGGGAGCTGTTTTTT.

This clonotype was counted only a few times. CDR3: CASSQDLREGRLGNTIYF. The CDR3 DNA follows: TGTGCCAGCAGCCAAGATCTTCGGGAGGGCAGGCTTGGAAACACCATATATTTT. V gene TRBV4-2 combines with J gene TRBJ1-3; D gene unclear. CDR1 is LGHNA, CDR2 YNFKEQ, per germline. V was trimmed by 0 bases and J by 3 bases, leaving 18 bases between them. The CDR3 is 18 residues long.

This clonotype was seen repeatedly, ten times or more. The chain links TRBV5-6 to TRBJ2-1; D is tentatively TRBD1 or TRBD2 (7 bases each). This CDR3 spans 14 amino acids. Germline V gives CDR1 SGHDT, CDR2 YYEEEE. Trimming pared 2 bases from V and 8 bases from J, leaving 14 bases between. The CDR3 nucleotides read TGTGCCAGCAGCTTCGTGACAGGGAGGGATGAGCAGTTCTTC. This encodes CASSFVTGRDEQFF.

This clonotype has a handful of counts. The chain recombines TRBV4-2 with TRBJ1-2; 11 positions match TRBD1. V lost 4 bases, J lost 6 bases, and 7 bases stayed unmatched. The length of the CDR3 is 15 residues. Per the germline V gene, CDR1 is LGHNA and CDR2 is YNFKEQ. The CDR3 loop reads CASSPGQGAWDGYTF. As DNA, the CDR3 is TGTGCCAGCAGCCCCGGACAGGGGGCGTGGGATGGCTACACCTTC.

This clonotype showed up many times. The chain carries TRBV7-2 and TRBJ1-5; weak D call: TRBD1 (5 bases). This CDR3 is built from 16 residues. CDR1 and CDR2 (germline): SGHTA, FQGNSA. V shed 5 bases and J shed 5 bases, with 19 bases lying between them. DNA for the CDR3: TGTGCCAGCAGCCATGCCGCGGGGGGGGGAGATCAGCCCCAGCATTTT. It translates to CASSHAAGGGDQPQHF.

This clonotype was observed many times. This chain uses TRBV7-2 with TRBJ1-5; no reliable D call. There are 19 residues in the CDR3. Germline CDR1 reads SGHTA; CDR2 reads FQGNSA. Trimming took 4 bases from V and 0 from J, leaving 22 bases between them. The CDR3 DNA sequence: TGTGCCAGCAGCTCCGGTACCGTGCGGCAGCCATATAGCAATCAGCCCCAGCATTTT. Its translation is CASSSGTVRQPYSNQPQHF.

The V and J genes are TRBV4-1 and TRBJ2-5, with TRBD2 identical over 9 bases. The length of the CDR3 is 14 residues. V lost 8 bases to trimming and J lost 3 bases; unmatched junction nucleotides: 7. Germline values: CDR1 MGHRA, CDR2 YSYEKL. The CDR3 DNA follows: TGCGCCAGCTCGGGCGGGAGGGCAGAAGAGACCCAGTACTTC. Amino acids: CASSGGRAEETQYF.

In this sample, this clonotype turned up many times. The V and J genes are TRBV28 and TRBJ1-1, with 7 bases matching TRBD1. The V gene's germline CDR1 is MDHEN and CDR2 SYDVKM. This CDR3 is 12 amino acids long. The V and J ends lost 10 bases and 2 bases, in that order; junction bases with no gene match: 4. The CDR3 DNA follows: TGTGCCATCAACAGGGGCAACACTGAAGCTTTCTTT. This gives the protein CAINRGNTEAFF.

This clonotype came up many times. V usage is TRBV3-1 and J usage is TRBJ2-1; weak D call: TRBD1 (5 bases). The ends were cut back, 0 bases at V and 3 bases at J, with 6 bases in the middle. This CDR3 spans 14 amino acids. Germline V gene data show CDR1 as LGHDT and CDR2 as YNNKEL (reference sequence). CDR3 nucleotide sequence: TGTGCCAGCAGCCAAGATAGGGGCTACAATGAGCAGTTCTTC. Encoded protein: CASSQDRGYNEQFF.